The 8 T cell receptor beta chains presented below share a single source sample, sequenced in a study of blood T cells in healthy people across ages. Alongside a J-beta primer mix, a sample-barcoded 5' primer served in a second PCR lasting about 7 to 11 cycles. From the 5' RACE reads, TCRdb called clonotypes with MiXCR, one entry per CDR3 protein. In the table there are 1.5 million to 2 million distinct CDR3 sequences, roughly 49% of which are singletons. Sequenced material: blood. The receptor set was obtained from a middle-aged woman in good health.

This clonotype appeared a few times. The chain carries TRBV6-1 and TRBJ2-1; tentative D call: TRBD2 (6 bases). The germline CDR1 and CDR2 sequences are MNHNS and SASEGT. V dropped 4 bases and J dropped 7 bases, with 14 bases sitting between them. CDR3 length equals 14 residues. Here the CDR3 reads CASSAVGGPNEQFF. CDR3 in DNA: TGTGCCAGCAGTGCCGTCGGGGGTCCTAATGAGCAGTTCTTC.

The V call is TRBV7-2, the J call TRBJ1-6; tentative D call: TRBD1 (6 bases). Trimming stripped 5 bases from V and 7 bases from J, with 18 bases between. Germline assignment: CDR1 SGHTA and CDR2 FQGNSA. This CDR3 comprises 16 residues. The CDR3 coding sequence is TGTGCCAGCAGCCCCGCTCGGGGGCAGCGGAATTCACCCCTCCACTTT. Its translation is CASSPARGQRNSPLHF.

The V gene is TRBV28, the J gene TRBJ2-7, with D tentatively TRBD1 or TRBD2 (5 bases each). The CDR3 is made up of 13 amino acids. V was cut by 5 bases and J by 8 bases, with 16 bases left in between. The germline gives CDR1 MDHEN, CDR2 SYDVKM. CDR3 residues: CASSAGARGKQYF. As DNA, the CDR3 is TGTGCCAGCAGTGCCGGGGCAAGGGGCAAGCAGTACTTC.

The chain uses TRBV18 and TRBJ2-7, with TRBD1 matching 7 bases. The DNA matches TRBJ2-4 better at its end, which makes the J call doubtful. The CDR3 loop spans 16 amino acids. Germline assignment: CDR1 KGHSH and CDR2 LQKENI. CDR3 in DNA: TGTGCCAGCTCATCCGACAGGGTTAGGGCCAAAAACATTCAGTACTTC. Protein: CASSSDRVRAKNIQYF.

This rearrangement joins TRBV5-1 to TRBJ1-2; 7 nucleotides match TRBD1. The CDR3 extends over 12 amino acids. The germline gives CDR1 SGHRS, CDR2 YFSETQ. With V trimmed by 4 bases and J by 13 bases, 10 bases remained unmatched. In DNA, the CDR3 is TGCGCCAGCAGCCTCGGACAGGCGGGTCCCACCTTC. It specifies CASSLGQAGPTF. The full variable domain, with the rest looked up from reference TRBV5-1 and TRBJ1-2, is KAGVTQTPRYLIKTRGQQVTLSCSPISGHRSVSWYQQTPGQGLQFLFEYFSETQRNKGNFPGRFSGRQFSNSRSEMNVSTLELGDSALYLCASSLGQAGPTFGSGTRLTVV.

The chain employs TRBV18 and TRBJ1-2; D is ambiguous. V lost 0 bases, J lost 1 base, and 9 bases lay in between. CDR3 length equals 15 residues. Germline values: CDR1 KGHSH, CDR2 LQKENI. CDR3 DNA: TGTGCCAGCTCACCACCGGATAGGGTTAACTATGGCTACACCTTC. Its translation is CASSPPDRVNYGYTF.

This chain joins TRBV7-6 and TRBJ2-1; D could derive from TRBD1 or TRBD2 (6 bases each). The J call is in doubt because the DNA end fits TRBJ2-7 better. CDR3 length equals 16 residues. Looked up from germline, CDR1 is SGHVS and CDR2 is FNYEAQ. The CDR3, as DNA: TGTGCCAGCAGCTTAGACGGGGGCGTCTCCTACAATGAGCAGTACTTC. The encoded protein is CASSLDGGVSYNEQYF.

The chain is built from TRBV3-1 and TRBJ1-1, with TRBD1 as a possible D gene (6 bases). V was cut by 3 bases and J by 11 bases, with 13 bases left in between. This CDR3 is built from 12 residues. The V gene's germline CDR1 is LGHDT and CDR2 YNNKEL (reference sequence). The CDR3, as DNA: TGTGCCAGCAGCCAGCCGGGACAACCCGCTTTCTTT. Amino acid sequence: CASSQPGQPAFF.